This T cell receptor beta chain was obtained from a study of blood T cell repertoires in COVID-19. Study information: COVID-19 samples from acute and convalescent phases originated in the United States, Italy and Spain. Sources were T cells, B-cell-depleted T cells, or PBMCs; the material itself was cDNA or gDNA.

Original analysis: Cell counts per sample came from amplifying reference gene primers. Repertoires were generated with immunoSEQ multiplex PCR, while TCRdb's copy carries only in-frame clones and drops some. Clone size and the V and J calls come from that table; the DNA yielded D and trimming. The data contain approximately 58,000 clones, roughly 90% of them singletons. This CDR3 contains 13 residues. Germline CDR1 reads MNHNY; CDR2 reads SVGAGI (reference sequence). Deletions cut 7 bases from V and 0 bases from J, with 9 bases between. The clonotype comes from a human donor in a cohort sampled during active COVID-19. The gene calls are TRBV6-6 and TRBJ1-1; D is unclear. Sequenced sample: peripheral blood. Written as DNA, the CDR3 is TGTGCCAGCATTTCGCGCCTGAACACTGAAGCTTTCTTT. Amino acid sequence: CASISRLNTEAFF.